These T cell receptor beta chains were read from a single sample in a study of T cell repertoires in cytomegalovirus infection. TCRdb fed the reads into MiXCR, producing one record per CDR3 protein. The table has roughly 230,000 distinct CDR3 sequences, roughly 22% seen once; the top ten hold about 20%. Specimen: CD8+ T cells from PBMCs. Source of these receptors: a human donor in good health (CMV status not recorded). Some clones in this sample may be carry-over from other donors' samples. CDR3s include the opening cysteine and the closing phenylalanine or tryptophan. The order of the fields is V gene, D gene, J gene, clone size, CDR3 DNA, CDR3 protein. The D gene is left open where the match is weak. Not every row has a clone size; where given, it reads once, few, many or a size class.

TRBV5-6	NA	TRBJ2-5	few	TGTGCCAGCAGCTTGGTTACCGACCCCTCCCGGGAGACCCAGTACTTC	CASSLVTDPSRETQYF
TRBV5-5	NA	TRBJ2-2	NA	TGTGCCAGCAGCCTTACGGGCGACATGAACACCGGGGAGCTGTTTTTT	CASSLTGDMNTGELFF
TRBV2	NA	TRBJ2-7	NA	TGTGCCAGCAGTGAGTGGACAGATTACGAGCAGTACTTC	CASSEWTDYEQYF
TRBV14	TRBD2	TRBJ2-5	many	TGTGCCAGCAGCCAAGAAGAGGGGACTAAACGGGAGGGCCGAGAGACCCAGTACTTC	CASSQEEGTKREGRETQYF
TRBV10-2	NA	TRBJ2-5	NA	TGCGCCAGCAGTGAGGACAGACAAGAGACCCAGTACTTC	CASSEDRQETQYF
TRBV20-1	TRBD1	TRBJ1-2	once	TGCAGTGCTACCCTTGTCCGACAGGGGTTCCCCTTCTGGGATGGCTACACCTTC	CSATLVRQGFPFWDGYTF
TRBV28	NA	TRBJ1-2	few	TGTGCCAGCAGTTTGGCCATGGGGGCGGATGGCTACACCTTC	CASSLAMGADGYTF
TRBV11-2	NA	TRBJ1-3	few	TGTGCCAGCAGCTTCGGATCCGACACCATATATTTT	CASSFGSDTIYF
TRBV7-4	NA	TRBJ2-5	NA	TGTGCCAGCAGCCAAGGAAGGGGGGAGACCCAGTACTTC	CASSQGRGETQYF
TRBV14	NA	TRBJ2-6	NA	TGTGCCAGCAGCCAAGATGGGGAGGCTGGGGCCAACGTCCTGACTTTC	CASSQDGEAGANVLTF
TRBV12-3/TRBV12-4	TRBD2	TRBJ2-3	many	TGTGCCAGCAGCCCTAGCGGAGGGGGCACAGATACGCAGTATTTT	CASSPSGGGTDTQYF
TRBV12-3/TRBV12-4	NA	TRBJ1-1	NA	TGTGCCAGCAGTCGAGGACAGAAATACACTGAAGCTTTCTTT	CASSRGQKYTEAFF
TRBV24-1	NA	TRBJ2-6	few	TGTGCCACCAGTGATCGGAGTTGTTACTCTGGGGCCAACGTCCTGACTTTC	CATSDRSCYSGANVLTF
TRBV7-3	TRBD2	TRBJ2-1	many	TGTGCCAGCAGCTTATTAGGGGGACTAGCGGGGGGAGCCTACAATGAGCAGTTCTTC	CASSLLGGLAGGAYNEQFF
TRBV29-1	TRBD2	TRBJ2-2	few	TGCAGCGCCGGACTAGCGGGGGCCCAGGCGAACACCGGGGAGCTGTTTTTT	CSAGLAGAQANTGELFF
TRBV5-4	TRBD2	TRBJ2-5	few	TGTGCCAGCAGCCTATGGGAGGGATACCAAGAGACCCAGTACTTC	CASSLWEGYQETQYF
TRBV20-1	NA	TRBJ1-1	NA	TGCAGTGCCAGCGGTGGTTGGGTCCAGGGCAGGAACACTGAAGCTTTCTTT	CSASGGWVQGRNTEAFF
TRBV24-1	NA	TRBJ2-2	NA	TGTGCCACCAGTGATTTGCGGCAGACGAACACCGGGGAGCTGTTTTTT	CATSDLRQTNTGELFF
TRBV5-4	NA	TRBJ2-7	NA	TGTGCCATGAGGGGGGATTACGAGCAGTACTTC	CAMRGDYEQYF
TRBV12-5	NA	TRBJ1-3	NA	TGTGCTAGTGGTTTGGGGCTTACTGGAAACACCATATATTTT	CASGLGLTGNTIYF
TRBV12-5	NA	TRBJ1-2	NA	TGTGCTAGTGCCCCCGGCCAGCTTGCAGGGCCTAACTATGGCTACACCTTC	CASAPGQLAGPNYGYTF
TRBV2	NA	TRBJ2-7	NA	TGTGCCAGCAGCCCCGGACCAGGGGATGAGCAGTACTTC	CASSPGPGDEQYF
TRBV7-2	NA	TRBJ1-5	many	TGTGCCAGCAGCTTAGACTCCCGGACTAGCTATCAGCCCCAGCATTTT	CASSLDSRTSYQPQHF
TRBV7-9	TRBD2	TRBJ2-3	NA	TGTGCCAGCAGCTCCGGACTAGCGGGGGGAGATACGCAGTATTTT	CASSSGLAGGDTQYF
TRBV10-3	NA	TRBJ1-2	NA	TGTGCCATCAGTTCCAGGGCGCCTGGCTACACCTTC	CAISSRAPGYTF
TRBV7-2	TRBD1	TRBJ2-7	many	TGTGCCAGCGTCGACTTCGGGACAGGGCTCTACGAGCAGTACTTC	CASVDFGTGLYEQYF
TRBV4-1	NA	TRBJ1-1	once	TGCGCCAGCAGCCAATCCTGGACGGCGGTCAAAGCTTTCTTT	CASSQSWTAVKAFF
TRBV28	TRBD1	TRBJ2-7	NA	TGTGCCACTACGACGCCCGGGACAGGGCCCTACGAGCAGTACTTC	CATTTPGTGPYEQYF
TRBV28	NA	TRBJ2-1	few	TGTGCCAGCAGTTTATTCATTGGCAGGGGATCCTCCTACAATGAGCAGTTCTTC	CASSLFIGRGSSYNEQFF
TRBV20-1	TRBD1	TRBJ2-7	few	TGCAGTGTTCGGGGTGGAGGACAGGAGTTGGGCGAGCAGTACTTC	CSVRGGGQELGEQYF
TRBV27	TRBD1	TRBJ1-1	NA	TGTGCCAGCAGTTTAACCGGGACAGGGGGGACTGAAGCTTTCTTT	CASSLTGTGGTEAFF
TRBV6-5	NA	TRBJ2-3	few	TGTGCCGTACTGAGGGGAGATACGCAGTATTTT	CAVLRGDTQYF
TRBV20-1	NA	TRBJ1-5	few	TGCAGTGCTTGGGGGGAGGGCTCTTCGAGCAATCAGCCCCAGCATTTT	CSAWGEGSSSNQPQHF
TRBV2	NA	TRBJ2-5	NA	TGTGCCAGCAGTGAATTCGGACGGCAAGAGACCCAGTACTTC	CASSEFGRQETQYF
TRBV12-3/TRBV12-4	NA	TRBJ1-1	few	TGTGCCAGCAGTAAAGGCGTGTCAGCTTTCTTT	CASSKGVSAFF
TRBV15	NA	TRBJ2-3	few	TGTGCCACCAGCAGAGAATCGGTGGGACATCACACAGATACGCAGTATTTT	CATSRESVGHHTDTQYF
TRBV2	NA	TRBJ2-2	NA	TGTGCCAGCAGTCCCCCAAACTCCGAGGAGCTGTTTTTT	CASSPPNSEELFF
TRBV27	TRBD2	TRBJ2-5	few	TGTGCCAGCAGCTCCGGGACTAGCGGGGTTCAAGAGACCCAGTACTTC	CASSSGTSGVQETQYF
TRBV20-1	NA	TRBJ2-3	NA	TGCAGTGCTAGTTCACTCTCGGACCCGACAGATACGCAGTATTTT	CSASSLSDPTDTQYF
TRBV7-9	NA	TRBJ2-7	NA	TGTGCCAGCAGGGTGGGGGTTGAGGAGCAGTACTTC	CASRVGVEEQYF
TRBV7-2	NA	TRBJ1-4	many	TGTGCCAGCAGCCGAGGGCGCCCAAATGAAAAACTGTTTTTT	CASSRGRPNEKLFF
TRBV20-1	NA	TRBJ2-7	few	TGCAGTGCTAGACCGCCAAGCGCATACGAGCAGTACTTC	CSARPPSAYEQYF
TRBV27	NA	TRBJ1-1	few	TGTGCCAGCAGTTTAACAGGCCAGAACACTGAAGCTTTCTTT	CASSLTGQNTEAFF
TRBV18	TRBD1	TRBJ1-4	NA	TGTGCCAGCTCACCATCGGAGGCAGGGGGCATTGAAAAACTGTTTTTT	CASSPSEAGGIEKLFF
TRBV7-8	TRBD2	TRBJ2-1	many	TGTGCCAGCAGCTTAGTCGCGGGGGGTAGTTGGAATGAGCAGTTCTTC	CASSLVAGGSWNEQFF
TRBV29-1	NA	TRBJ2-3	few	TGCAGCGTTGGTGCCTCCACAGATACGCAGTATTTT	CSVGASTDTQYF
TRBV29-1	NA	TRBJ1-1	NA	TGCAGCGTTGAAGATCTATATGGAGAACTGAACACTGAAGCTTTCTTT	CSVEDLYGELNTEAFF
TRBV9	NA	TRBJ1-3	few	TGTGCCAGCAGCGTAGGAGGTGGAAACACCATATATTTT	CASSVGGGNTIYF
TRBV25-1	NA	TRBJ2-3	NA	TGTGCCAGCAGTGAGAGACAGAGCACAGATACGCAGTATTTT	CASSERQSTDTQYF
TRBV2	TRBD1	TRBJ1-6	NA	TGTGCCAGCAAGGACAGGGTTTACTCACCCCTCCACTTT	CASKDRVYSPLHF
TRBV15	TRBD1	TRBJ1-4	once	TGTGCCACCAGCAGATACAGGGGGCCAACTAATGAAAAACTGTTTTTT	CATSRYRGPTNEKLFF
TRBV20-1	NA	TRBJ2-3	NA	TGCAGCGCCAAAAAATATCCATCAAGCACAGATACGCAGTATTTT	CSAKKYPSSTDTQYF
TRBV28	NA	TRBJ1-4	few	TGTGCCAGCAGCCCACTCGTTAGAGGGGATGAAAAACTGTTTTTT	CASSPLVRGDEKLFF